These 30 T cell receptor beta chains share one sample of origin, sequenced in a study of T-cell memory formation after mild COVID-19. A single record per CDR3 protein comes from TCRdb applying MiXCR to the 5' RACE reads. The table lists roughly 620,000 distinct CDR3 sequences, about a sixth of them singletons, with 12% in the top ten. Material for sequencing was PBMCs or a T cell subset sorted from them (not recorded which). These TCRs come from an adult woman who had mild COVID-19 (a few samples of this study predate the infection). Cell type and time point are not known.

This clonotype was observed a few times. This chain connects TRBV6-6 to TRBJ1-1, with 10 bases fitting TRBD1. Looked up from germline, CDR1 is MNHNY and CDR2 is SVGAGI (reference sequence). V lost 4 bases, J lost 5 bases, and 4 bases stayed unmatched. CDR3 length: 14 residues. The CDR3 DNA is TGTGCCAGCAGTTGGACAGGGGGTTATACTGAAGCTTTCTTT. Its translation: CASSWTGGYTEAFF.

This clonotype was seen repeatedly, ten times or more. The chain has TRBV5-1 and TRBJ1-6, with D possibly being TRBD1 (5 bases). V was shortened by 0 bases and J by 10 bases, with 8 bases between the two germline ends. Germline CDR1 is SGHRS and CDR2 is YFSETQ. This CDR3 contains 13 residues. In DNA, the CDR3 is TGCGCCAGCAGCTTGGGCCGGGACTCACCCCTCCACTTT. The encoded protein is CASSLGRDSPLHF.

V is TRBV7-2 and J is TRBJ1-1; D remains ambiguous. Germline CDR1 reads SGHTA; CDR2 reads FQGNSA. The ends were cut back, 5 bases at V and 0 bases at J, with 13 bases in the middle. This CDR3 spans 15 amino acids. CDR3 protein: CASSRRLTMNTEAFF. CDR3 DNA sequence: TGTGCCAGCAGCCGGCGGCTGACAATGAACACTGAAGCTTTCTTT.

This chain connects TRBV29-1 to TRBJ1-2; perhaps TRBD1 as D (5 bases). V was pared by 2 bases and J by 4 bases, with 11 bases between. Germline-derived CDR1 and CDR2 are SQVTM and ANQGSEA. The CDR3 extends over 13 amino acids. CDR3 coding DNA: TGCAGCGTTGAATGGGACGTCTCCTATGGCTACACCTTC. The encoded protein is CSVEWDVSYGYTF.

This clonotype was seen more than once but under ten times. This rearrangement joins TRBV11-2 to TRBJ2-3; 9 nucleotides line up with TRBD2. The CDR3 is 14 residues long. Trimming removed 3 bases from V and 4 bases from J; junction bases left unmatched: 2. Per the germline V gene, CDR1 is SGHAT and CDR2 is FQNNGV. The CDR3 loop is CASSFLAGSDTQYF. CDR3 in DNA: TGTGCCAGCAGCTTTCTAGCGGGATCAGATACGCAGTATTTT.

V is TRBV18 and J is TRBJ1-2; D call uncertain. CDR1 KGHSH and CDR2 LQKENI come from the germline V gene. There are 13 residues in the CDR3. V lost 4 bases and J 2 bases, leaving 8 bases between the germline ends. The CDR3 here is CASSHGENYGYTF. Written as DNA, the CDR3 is TGTGCCAGCTCACACGGAGAGAACTATGGCTACACCTTC. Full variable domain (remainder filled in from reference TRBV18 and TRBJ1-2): NAGVMQNPRHLVRRRGQEARLRCSPMKGHSHVYWYRQLPEEGLKFMVYLQKENIIDESGMPKERFSAEFPKEGPSILRIQQVVRGDSAAYFCASSHGENYGYTFGSGTRLTVV.

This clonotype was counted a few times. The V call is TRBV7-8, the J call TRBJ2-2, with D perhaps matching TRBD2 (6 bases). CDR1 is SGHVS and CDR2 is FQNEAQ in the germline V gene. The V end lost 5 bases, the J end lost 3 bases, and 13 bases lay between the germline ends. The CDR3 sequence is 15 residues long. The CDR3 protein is CASSVSGGYTGELFF. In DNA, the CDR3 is TGTGCCAGCAGCGTCAGTGGGGGGTACACCGGGGAGCTGTTTTTT.

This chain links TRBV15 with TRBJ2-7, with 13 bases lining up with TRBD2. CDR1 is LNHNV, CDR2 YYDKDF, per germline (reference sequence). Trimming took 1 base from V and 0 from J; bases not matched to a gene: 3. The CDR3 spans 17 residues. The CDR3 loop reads CATSRGGLAGTSYEQYF. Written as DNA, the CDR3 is TGTGCCACCAGCAGAGGGGGACTAGCGGGAACCTCCTACGAGCAGTACTTC.

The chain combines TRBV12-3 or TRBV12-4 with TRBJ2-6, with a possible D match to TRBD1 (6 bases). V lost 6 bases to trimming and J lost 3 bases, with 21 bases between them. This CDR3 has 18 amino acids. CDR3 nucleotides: TGTGCCAGCAGCCACGCGGGTCCAGGGGCTTTTGGGGCCAACGTCCTGACTTTC. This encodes CASSHAGPGAFGANVLTF.

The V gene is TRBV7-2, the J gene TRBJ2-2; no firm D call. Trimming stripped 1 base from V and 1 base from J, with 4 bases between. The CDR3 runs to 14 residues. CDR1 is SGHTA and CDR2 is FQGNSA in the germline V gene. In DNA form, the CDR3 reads TGTGCCAGCAGCTTAGTCAGGAACACCGGGGAGCTGTTTTTT. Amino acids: CASSLVRNTGELFF.

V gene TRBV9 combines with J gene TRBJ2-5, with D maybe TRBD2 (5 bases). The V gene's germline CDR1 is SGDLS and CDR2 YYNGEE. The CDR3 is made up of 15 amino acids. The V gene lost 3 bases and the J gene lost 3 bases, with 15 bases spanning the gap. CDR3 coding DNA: TGTGCCAGCAGCGCCGGGGATACCATAGAAGAGACCCAGTACTTC. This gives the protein CASSAGDTIEETQYF. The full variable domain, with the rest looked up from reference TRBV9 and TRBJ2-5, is DSGVTQTPKHLITATGQRVTLRCSPRSGDLSVYWYQQSLDQGLQFLIQYYNGEERAKGNILERFSAQQFPDLHSELNLSSLELGDSALYFCASSAGDTIEETQYFGPGTRLLVL.

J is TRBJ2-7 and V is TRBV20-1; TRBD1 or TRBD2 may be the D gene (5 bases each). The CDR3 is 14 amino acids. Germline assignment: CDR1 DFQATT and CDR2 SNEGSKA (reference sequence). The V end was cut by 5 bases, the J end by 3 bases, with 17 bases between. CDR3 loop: CSAGATNRIYEQYF. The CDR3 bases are TGCAGTGCTGGGGCGACTAACAGGATCTACGAGCAGTACTTC.

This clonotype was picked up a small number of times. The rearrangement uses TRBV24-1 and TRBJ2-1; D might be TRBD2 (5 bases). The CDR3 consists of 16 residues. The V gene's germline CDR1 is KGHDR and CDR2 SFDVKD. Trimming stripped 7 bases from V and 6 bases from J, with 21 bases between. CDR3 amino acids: CATRRGSTVGSNEQFF. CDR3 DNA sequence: TGTGCCACCAGACGAGGGAGTACCGTGGGTAGCAATGAGCAGTTCTTC.

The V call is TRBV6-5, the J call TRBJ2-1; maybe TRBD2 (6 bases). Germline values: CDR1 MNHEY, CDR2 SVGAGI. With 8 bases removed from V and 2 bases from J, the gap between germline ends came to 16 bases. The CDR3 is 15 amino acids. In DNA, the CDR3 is TGTGCCAGCTCTGAAGGGACTCCGACCTACAATGAGCAGTTCTTC. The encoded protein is CASSEGTPTYNEQFF.

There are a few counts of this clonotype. The CDR3 spells CSVELTGSDTQYF. Here the CDR3 DNA reads TGCAGCGTTGAACTGACAGGCTCCGACACGCAGTATTTT. The chain links TRBV29-1 to TRBJ2-3; D may be TRBD1 (6 bases). Trimming left V 2 bases short and J 9 bases short, with 15 bases between. This CDR3 spans 13 amino acids. Germline lookup yields CDR1 SQVTM and CDR2 ANQGSEA.

The CDR3 protein is CASRKAQGVFNYGYTF. The CDR3 region has the DNA TGTGCCAGCAGAAAAGCACAGGGGGTTTTTAACTATGGCTACACCTTC. The V and J genes are TRBV28 and TRBJ1-2; 8 positions agree with TRBD1. This CDR3 is 16 amino acids long. Germline-derived CDR1 and CDR2 are MDHEN and SYDVKM. Trimming took 6 bases from V and 1 from J; bases not matched to a gene: 10.

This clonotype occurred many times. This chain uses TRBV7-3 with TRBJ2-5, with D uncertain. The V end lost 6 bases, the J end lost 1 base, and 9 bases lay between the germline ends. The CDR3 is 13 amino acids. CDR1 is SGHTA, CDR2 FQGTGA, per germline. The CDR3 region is CASSGVPQETQYF. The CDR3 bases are TGTGCCAGCAGTGGGGTACCCCAAGAGACCCAGTACTTC.

The CDR3 loop reads CASSPLAGRRGAKNIQYF. In DNA, the CDR3 is TGTGCCAGCAGTCCACTAGCGGGGCGACGGGGAGCCAAAAACATTCAGTACTTC. This chain connects TRBV12-3 or TRBV12-4 to TRBJ2-4; 10 positions agree with TRBD2. Trimming cost V 5 bases and J 0 bases; bases outside gene matches: 10. CDR3 length: 18 amino acids.

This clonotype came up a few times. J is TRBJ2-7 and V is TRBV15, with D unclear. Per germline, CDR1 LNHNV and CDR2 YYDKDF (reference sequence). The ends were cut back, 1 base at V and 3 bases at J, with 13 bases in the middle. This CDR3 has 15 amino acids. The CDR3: CATSRGDERIYEQYF. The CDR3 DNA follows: TGTGCCACCAGCAGAGGGGATGAGAGAATCTACGAGCAGTACTTC.

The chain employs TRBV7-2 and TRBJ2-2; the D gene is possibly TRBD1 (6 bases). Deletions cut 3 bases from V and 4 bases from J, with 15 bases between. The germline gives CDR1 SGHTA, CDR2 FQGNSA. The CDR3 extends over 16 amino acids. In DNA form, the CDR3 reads TGTGCCAGCAGCTTCACTCTGGACAGCAGCACCGGGGAGCTGTTTTTT. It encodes CASSFTLDSSTGELFF. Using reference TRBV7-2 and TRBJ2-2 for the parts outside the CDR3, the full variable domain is GAGVSQSPSNKVTEKGKDVELRCDPISGHTALYWYRQSLGQGLEFLIYFQGNSAPDKSGLPSDRFSAERTGGSVSTLTIQRTQQEDSAVYLCASSFTLDSSTGELFFGEGSRLTVL.

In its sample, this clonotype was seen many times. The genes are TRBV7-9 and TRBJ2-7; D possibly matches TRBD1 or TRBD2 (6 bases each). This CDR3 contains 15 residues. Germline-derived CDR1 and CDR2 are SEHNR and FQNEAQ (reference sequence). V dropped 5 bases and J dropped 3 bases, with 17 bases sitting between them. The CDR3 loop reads CASSGGPGVLYEQYF. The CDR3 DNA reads TGTGCCAGCAGCGGGGGGCCGGGCGTCCTCTACGAGCAGTACTTC.

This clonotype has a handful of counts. DNA of the CDR3: TGCGCCAGCAGCTTGGCGGCAGGGGACACTGAAGCTTTCTTT. Protein sequence: CASSLAAGDTEAFF. This chain connects TRBV5-1 to TRBJ1-1; a weak D match, TRBD1 (6 bases). Germline V gene lookup returns CDR1 SGHRS and CDR2 YFSETQ. The CDR3 covers 14 residues. V was trimmed by 0 bases and J by 3 bases, leaving 9 bases between them.

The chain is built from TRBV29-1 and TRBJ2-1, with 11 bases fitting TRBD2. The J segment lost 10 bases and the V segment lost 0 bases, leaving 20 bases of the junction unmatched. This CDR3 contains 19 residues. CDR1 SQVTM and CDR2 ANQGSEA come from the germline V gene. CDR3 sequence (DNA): TGCAGCGTTGAAGACAGGCTAGCGGGAGGTCCTTCCCTACACGGGGAGCAGTTCTTC. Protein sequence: CSVEDRLAGGPSLHGEQFF.

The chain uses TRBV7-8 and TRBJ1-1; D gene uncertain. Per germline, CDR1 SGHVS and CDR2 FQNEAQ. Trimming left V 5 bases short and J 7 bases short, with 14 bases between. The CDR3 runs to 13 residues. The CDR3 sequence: CASSPPSSFEAFF. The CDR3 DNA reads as TGTGCCAGCAGCCCCCCCAGCAGCTTTGAAGCTTTCTTT.

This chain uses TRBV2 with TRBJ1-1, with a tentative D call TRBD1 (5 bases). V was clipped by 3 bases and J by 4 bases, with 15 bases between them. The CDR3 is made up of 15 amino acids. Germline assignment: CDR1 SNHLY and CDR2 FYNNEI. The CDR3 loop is CASSDSAGLGTEAFF. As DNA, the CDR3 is TGTGCCAGCAGTGATTCGGCAGGGCTGGGCACTGAAGCTTTCTTT.

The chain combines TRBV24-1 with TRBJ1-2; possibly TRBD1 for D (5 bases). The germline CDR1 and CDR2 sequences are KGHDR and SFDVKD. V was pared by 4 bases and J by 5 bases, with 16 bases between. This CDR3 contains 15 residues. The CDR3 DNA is TGTGCCACCAGTGACCTCAGGTCCGGGGGGTATGGCTACACCTTC. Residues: CATSDLRSGGYGYTF.

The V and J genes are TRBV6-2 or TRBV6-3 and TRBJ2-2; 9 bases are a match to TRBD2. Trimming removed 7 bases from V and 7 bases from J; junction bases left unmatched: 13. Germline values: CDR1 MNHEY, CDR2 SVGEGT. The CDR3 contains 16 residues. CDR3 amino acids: CASNPPRGRADGELFF. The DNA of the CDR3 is TGTGCCAGCAACCCCCCCCGCGGGAGGGCCGACGGGGAGCTGTTTTTT.

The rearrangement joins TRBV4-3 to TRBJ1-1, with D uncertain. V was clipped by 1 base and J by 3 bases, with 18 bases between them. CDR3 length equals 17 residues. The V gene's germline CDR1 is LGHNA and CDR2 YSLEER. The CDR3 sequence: CASSQAGSGIWDTEAFF. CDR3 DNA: TGCGCCAGCAGCCAAGCGGGATCAGGCATCTGGGACACTGAAGCTTTCTTT.

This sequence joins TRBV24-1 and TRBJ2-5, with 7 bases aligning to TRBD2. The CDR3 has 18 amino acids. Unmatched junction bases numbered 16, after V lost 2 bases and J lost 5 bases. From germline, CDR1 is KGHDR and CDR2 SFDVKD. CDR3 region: CATSDSLALAGAYETQYF. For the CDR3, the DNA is TGTGCCACCAGTGATTCACTCGCTCTGGCGGGAGCGTATGAGACCCAGTACTTC.

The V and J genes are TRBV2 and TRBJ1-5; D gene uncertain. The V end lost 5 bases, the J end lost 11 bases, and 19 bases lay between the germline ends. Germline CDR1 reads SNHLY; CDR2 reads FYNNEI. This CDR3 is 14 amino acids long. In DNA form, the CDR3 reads TGTGCCAGCAGTCCCTTAACCGGACCCGGGGCCCAGCATTTT. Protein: CASSPLTGPGAQHF. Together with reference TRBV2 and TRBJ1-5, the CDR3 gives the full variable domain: EPEVTQTPSHQVTQMGQEVILRCVPISNHLYFYWYRQILGQKVEFLVSFYNNEISEKSEIFDDQFSVERPDGSNFTLKIRSTKLEDSAMYFCASSPLTGPGAQHFGDGTRLSIL.